A single T cell receptor beta chain is shown here with its context. Its target is unknown. The protocol was immunoSEQ multiplex PCR, while the TCRdb copy is restricted to in-frame clones and leaves out a portion. This sample has some 140,000 clones, with 65% to 90% found just once. The V end was cut by 0 bases, the J end by 6 bases, with 5 bases between. The CDR3 length is 13 residues. Germline V gives CDR1 SGHVS, CDR2 FNYEAQ. This sample was taken from a study of cytomegalovirus exposure and HLA in healthy donors. Study information: Both the 95 to 150 validation repertoires and the roughly 640 first-cohort repertoires used the same platform, as reported by a later analysis.

Study-wide findings and caveats: One later analysis, an examination of the 120 validation repertoires, found that first-cohort TCR clusters tended to co-occur in them. Researchers counted around 180 TCR beta chains as cytomegalovirus-associated.

Among the roughly 120 subjects of the validation cohort, separate from the approximately 660-subject first cohort, were the donors. This clonotype originated in a young man in good health and CMV-seropositive. The chain is built from TRBV7-6 and TRBJ2-2; D possibly corresponds to TRBD1 (5 bases). Sequenced sample: PBMCs. The CDR3 spells CASSLAGPGELFF. For the CDR3, the DNA is TGTGCCAGCAGCTTAGCGGGGCCCGGGGAGCTGTTTTTT. Full variable domain (rest looked up from reference TRBV7-6 and TRBJ2-2): GAGVSQSPRYKVTKRGQDVALRCDPISGHVSLYWYRQALGQGPEFLTYFNYEAQQDKSGLPNDRFSAERPEGSISTLTIQRTEQRDSAMYRCASSLAGPGELFFGEGSRLTVL.